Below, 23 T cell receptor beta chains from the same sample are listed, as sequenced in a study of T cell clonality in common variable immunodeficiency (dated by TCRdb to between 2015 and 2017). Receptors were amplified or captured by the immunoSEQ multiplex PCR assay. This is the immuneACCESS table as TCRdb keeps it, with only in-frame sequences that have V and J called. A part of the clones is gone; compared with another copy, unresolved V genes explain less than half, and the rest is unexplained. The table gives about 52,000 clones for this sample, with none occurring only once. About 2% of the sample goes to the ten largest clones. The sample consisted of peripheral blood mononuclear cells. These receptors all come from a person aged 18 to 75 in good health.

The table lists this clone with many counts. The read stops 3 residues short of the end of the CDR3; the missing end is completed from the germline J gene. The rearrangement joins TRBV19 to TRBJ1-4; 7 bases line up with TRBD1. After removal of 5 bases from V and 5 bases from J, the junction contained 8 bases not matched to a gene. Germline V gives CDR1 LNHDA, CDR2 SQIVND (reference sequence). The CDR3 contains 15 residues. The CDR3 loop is CASSQNRGRNEKLFF. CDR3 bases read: TGTGCCAGTAGTCAAAACAGGGGCCGGAATGAAAAA.

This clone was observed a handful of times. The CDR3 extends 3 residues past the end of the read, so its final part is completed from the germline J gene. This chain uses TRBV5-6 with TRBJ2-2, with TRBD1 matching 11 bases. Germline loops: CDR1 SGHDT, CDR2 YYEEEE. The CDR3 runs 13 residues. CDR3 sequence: CASSWGQGEKLFF. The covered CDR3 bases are TGTGCCAGCAGCTGGGGACAGGGGGAAAAG.

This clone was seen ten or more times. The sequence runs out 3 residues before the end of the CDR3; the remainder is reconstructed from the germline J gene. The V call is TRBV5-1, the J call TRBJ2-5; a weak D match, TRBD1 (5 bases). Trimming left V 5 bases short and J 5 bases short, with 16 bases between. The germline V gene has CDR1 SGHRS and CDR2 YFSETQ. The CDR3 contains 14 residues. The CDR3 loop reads CASRLPGLLETQYF. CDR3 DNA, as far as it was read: TGCGCCAGCAGGCTCCCAGGGTTACTGGAGACC.

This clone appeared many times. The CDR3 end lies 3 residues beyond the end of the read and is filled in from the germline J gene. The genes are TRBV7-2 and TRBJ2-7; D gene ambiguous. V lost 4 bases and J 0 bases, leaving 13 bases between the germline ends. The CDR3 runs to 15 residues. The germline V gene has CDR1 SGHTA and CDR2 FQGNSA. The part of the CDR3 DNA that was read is TGTGCCAGCAGCTCGCAAAGGGTTAGCTCCTACGAG. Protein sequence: CASSSQRVSSYE. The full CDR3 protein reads CASSSQRVSSYEQYF.

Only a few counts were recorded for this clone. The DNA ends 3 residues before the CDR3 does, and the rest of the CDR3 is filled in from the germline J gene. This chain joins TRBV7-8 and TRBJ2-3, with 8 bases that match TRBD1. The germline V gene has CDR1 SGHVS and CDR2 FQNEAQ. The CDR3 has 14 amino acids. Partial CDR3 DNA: TGTGCCAGCAGCTTAGATACAGGGGGTCAGCCG. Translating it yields CASSLDTGGQP. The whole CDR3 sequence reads CASSLDTGGQPQYF.

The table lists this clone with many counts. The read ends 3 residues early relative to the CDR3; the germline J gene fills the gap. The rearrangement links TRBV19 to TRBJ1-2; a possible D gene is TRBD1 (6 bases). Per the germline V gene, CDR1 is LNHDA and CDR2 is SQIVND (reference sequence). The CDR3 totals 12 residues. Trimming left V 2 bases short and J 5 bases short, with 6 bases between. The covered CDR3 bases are TGTGCCAGTAGTATAACAGGGTATGGC. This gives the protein CASSITGYG. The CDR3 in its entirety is CASSITGYGYTF.

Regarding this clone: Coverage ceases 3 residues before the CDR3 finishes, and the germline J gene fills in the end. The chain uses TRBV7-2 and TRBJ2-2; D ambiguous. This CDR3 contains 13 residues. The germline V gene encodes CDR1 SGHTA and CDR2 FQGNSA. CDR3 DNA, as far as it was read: TGTGCCAGCAGCCTCGCAACTAATGAAAAG. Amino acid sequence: CASSLATNEK. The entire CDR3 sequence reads CASSLATNEKLFF.

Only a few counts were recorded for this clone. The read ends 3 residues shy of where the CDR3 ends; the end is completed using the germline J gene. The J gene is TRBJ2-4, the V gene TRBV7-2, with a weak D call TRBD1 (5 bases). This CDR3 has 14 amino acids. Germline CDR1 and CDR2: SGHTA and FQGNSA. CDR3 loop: CASSLGGHLYGQYF. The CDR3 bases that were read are TGTGCCAGCAGCTTAGGAGGACACCTCTATGGT.

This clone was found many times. The part of the CDR3 DNA that was read is TGCAGTGCTGATGGACGGCAGGGAATAAAGGATGGC. Protein sequence: CSADGRQGIKDG. The complete CDR3 sequence is CSADGRQGIKDGYTF. The V gene is TRBV20-1, the J gene TRBJ1-2; TRBD1 might be the D (5 bases). The read terminates 3 residues ahead of where the CDR3 ends, so the germline J gene completes it. The CDR3 consists of 15 residues. Germline assignment: CDR1 DFQATT and CDR2 SNEGSKA (reference sequence). Trimming took 5 bases from V and 6 from J, leaving 22 bases between them.

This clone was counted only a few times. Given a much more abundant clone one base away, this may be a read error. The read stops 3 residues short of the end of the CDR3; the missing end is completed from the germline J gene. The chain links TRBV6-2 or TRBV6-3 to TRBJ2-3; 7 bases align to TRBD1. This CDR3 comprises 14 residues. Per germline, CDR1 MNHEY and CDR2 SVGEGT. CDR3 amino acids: CASSYGDSHETQYF. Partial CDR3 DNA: TGTGCCAGCAGTTACGGGGACAGCCATGAGACG.

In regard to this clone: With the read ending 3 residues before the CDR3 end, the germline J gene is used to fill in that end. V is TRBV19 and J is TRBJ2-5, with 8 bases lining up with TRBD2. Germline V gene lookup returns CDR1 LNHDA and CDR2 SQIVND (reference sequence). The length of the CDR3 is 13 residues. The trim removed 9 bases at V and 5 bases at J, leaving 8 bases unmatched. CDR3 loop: CASRSGGRETQYF. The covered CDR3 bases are TGTGCCAGCCGGTCGGGGGGGAGGGAGACC.

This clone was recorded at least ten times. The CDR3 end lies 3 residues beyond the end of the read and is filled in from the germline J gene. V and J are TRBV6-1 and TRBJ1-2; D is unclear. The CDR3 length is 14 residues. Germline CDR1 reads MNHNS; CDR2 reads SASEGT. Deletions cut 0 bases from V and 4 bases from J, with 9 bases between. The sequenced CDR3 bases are TGTGCCAGCAGTGAAGCAGCAGCGCGCTATGGC. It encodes CASSEAAARYG. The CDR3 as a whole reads CASSEAAARYGYTF.

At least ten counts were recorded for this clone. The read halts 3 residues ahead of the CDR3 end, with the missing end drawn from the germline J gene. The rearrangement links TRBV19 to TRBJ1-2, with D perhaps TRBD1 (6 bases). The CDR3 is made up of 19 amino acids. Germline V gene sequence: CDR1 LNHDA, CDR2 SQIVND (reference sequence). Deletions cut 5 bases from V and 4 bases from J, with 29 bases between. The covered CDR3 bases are TGTGCCAGTAGTCAATCGGACAGTAGGCGGAGGAGGGGGACCTATGGC. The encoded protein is CASSQSDSRRRRGTYG. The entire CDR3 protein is CASSQSDSRRRRGTYGYTF.

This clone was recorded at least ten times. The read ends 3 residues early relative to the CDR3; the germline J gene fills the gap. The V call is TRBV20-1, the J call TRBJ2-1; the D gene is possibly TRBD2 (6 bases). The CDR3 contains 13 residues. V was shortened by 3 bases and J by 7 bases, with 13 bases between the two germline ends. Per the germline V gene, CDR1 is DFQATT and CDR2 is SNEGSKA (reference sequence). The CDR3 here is CSASASDLNEQFF. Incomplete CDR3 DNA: TGCAGTGCTAGTGCTAGCGACTTGAATGAG.

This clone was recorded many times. The CDR3: CASSGTGMNTEAFF. CDR3 DNA, as far as it was read: TGCGCCAGCAGCGGGACAGGGATGAACACTGAA. The chain recombines TRBV5-1 with TRBJ1-1; 9 bases fit TRBD1. The read halts 3 residues ahead of the CDR3 end, with the missing end drawn from the germline J gene. The CDR3 consists of 14 residues. V shed 4 bases, J shed 0 bases, and the junction held 1 base outside the gene matches. Germline CDR1 reads SGHRS; CDR2 reads YFSETQ.

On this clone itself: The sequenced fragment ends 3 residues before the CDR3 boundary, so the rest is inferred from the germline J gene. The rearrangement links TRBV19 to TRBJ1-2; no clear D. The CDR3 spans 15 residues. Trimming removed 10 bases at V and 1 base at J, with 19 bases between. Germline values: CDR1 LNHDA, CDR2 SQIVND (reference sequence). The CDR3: CATHFAGSGNYGYTF. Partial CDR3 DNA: TGTGCCACCCACTTCGCGGGGTCGGGTAACTATGGC. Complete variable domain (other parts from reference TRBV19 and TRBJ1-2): DGGITQSPKYLFRKEGQNVTLSCEQNLNHDAMYWYRQDPGQGLRLIYYSQIVNDFQKGDIAEGYSVSREKKESFPLTVTSAQKNPTAFYLCATHFAGSGNYGYTFGSGTRLTVV.

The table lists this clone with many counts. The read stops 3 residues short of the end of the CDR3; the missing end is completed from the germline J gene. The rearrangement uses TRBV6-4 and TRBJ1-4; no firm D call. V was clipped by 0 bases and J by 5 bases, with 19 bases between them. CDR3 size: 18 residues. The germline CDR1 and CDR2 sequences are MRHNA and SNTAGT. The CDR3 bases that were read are TGTGCCAGCAGTGACTCGTTTTCAGGTCGTACCCTGAATGAAAAA. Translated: CASSDSFSGRTLNEK. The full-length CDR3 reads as CASSDSFSGRTLNEKLFF.

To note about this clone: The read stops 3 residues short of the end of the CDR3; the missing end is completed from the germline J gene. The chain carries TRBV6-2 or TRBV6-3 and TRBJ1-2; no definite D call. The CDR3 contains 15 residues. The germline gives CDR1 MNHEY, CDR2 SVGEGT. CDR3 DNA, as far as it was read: TGTGCCAGCACCAACGGCGGATCGGAGACCTACGAC. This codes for CASTNGGSETYD. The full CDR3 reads CASTNGGSETYDYTF.

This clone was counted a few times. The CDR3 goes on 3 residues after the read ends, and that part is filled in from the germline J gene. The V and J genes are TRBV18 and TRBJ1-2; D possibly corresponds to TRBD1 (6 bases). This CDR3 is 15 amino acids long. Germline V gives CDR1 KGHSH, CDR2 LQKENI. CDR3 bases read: TGTGCCAGCTCTCAAAGCGGGGGGGCACCAGATACC. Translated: CASSQSGGAPDT. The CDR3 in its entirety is CASSQSGGAPDTYTF.

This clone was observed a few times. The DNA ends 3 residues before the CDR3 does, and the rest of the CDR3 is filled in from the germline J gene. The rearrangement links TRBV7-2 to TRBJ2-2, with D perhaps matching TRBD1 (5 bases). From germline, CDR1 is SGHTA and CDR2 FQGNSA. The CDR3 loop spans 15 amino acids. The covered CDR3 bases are TGTGCCAGCAGCCGTACTGCAGGGTCGGATGAAAAG. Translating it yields CASSRTAGSDEK. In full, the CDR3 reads CASSRTAGSDEKLFF. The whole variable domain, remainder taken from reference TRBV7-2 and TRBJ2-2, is GAGVSQSPSNKVTEKGKDVELRCDPISGHTALYWYRQSLGQGLEFLIYFQGNSAPDKSGLPSDRFSAERTGGSVSTLTIQRTQQEDSAVYLCASSRTAGSDEKLFFGEGSRLTVL.

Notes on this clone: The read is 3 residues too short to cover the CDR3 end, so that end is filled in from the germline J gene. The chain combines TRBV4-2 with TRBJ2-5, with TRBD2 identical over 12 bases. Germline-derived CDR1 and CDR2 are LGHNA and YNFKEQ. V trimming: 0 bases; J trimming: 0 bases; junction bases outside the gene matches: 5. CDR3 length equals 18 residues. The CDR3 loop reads CASSQDVLAGGNQETQYF. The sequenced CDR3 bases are TGTGCCAGCAGCCAAGATGTACTAGCGGGAGGAAACCAAGAGACC.

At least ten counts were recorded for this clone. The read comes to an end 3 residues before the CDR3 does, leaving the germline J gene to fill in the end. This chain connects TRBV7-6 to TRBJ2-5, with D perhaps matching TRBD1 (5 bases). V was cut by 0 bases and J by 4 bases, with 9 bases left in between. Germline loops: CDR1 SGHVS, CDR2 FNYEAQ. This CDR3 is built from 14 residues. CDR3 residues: CASSLAQGVETQYF. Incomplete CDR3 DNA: TGTGCCAGCAGCTTAGCCCAGGGCGTAGAGACC.

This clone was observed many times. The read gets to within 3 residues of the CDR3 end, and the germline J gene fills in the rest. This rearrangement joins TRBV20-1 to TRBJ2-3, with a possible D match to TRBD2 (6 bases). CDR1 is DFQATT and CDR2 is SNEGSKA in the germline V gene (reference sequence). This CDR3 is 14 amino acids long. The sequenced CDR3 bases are TGCAGTGCTAGGAAACCGGGACTTCAAGAGACG. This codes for CSARKPGLQET. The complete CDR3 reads CSARKPGLQETQYF.